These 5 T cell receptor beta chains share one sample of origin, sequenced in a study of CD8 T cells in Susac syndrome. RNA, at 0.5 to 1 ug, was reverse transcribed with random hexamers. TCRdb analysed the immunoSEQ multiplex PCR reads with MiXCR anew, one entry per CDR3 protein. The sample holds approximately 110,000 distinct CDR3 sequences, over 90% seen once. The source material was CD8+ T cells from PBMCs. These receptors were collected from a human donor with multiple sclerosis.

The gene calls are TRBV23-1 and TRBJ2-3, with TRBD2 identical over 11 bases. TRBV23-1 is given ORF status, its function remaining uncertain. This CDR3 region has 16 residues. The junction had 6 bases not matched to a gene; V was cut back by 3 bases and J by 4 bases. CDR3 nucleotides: TGCGCCAGCAGTCAGGTAGCGGGAGGGAGGGCAGATACGCAGTATTTT. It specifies CASSQVAGGRADTQYF.

The CDR3 region is CASSEELTDTQYF. CDR3 nucleotide sequence: TGTGCCAGCAGTGAAGAGCTCACAGATACGCAGTATTTT. J is TRBJ2-3 and V is TRBV25-1; unclear D gene. Germline V gene lookup returns CDR1 MGHDK and CDR2 SYGVNS. The CDR3 consists of 13 residues. Trimming took off 2 bases at V and 2 bases at J, with 5 bases between the two ends.

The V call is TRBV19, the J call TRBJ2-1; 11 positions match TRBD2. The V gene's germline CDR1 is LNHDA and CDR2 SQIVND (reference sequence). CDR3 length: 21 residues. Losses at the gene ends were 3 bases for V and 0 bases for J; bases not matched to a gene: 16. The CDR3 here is CASSISRLAGSLKSSYNEQFF. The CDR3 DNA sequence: TGTGCCAGTAGTATTTCCCGACTAGCGGGGTCACTAAAGAGCTCCTACAATGAGCAGTTCTTC.

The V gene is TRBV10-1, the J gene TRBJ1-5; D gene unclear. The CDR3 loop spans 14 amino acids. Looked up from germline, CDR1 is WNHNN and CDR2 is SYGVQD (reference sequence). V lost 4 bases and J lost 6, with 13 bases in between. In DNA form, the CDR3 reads TGCGCCAGCAGTGTCTCTCCCGGTTCTCAGCCCCAGCATTTT. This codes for CASSVSPGSQPQHF.

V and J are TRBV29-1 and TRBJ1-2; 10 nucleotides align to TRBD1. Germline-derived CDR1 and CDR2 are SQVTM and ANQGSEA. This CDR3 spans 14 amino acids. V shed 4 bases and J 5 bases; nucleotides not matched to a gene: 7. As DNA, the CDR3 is TGCAGCGTTGGGAGGGACAGGGGAGGGTATGGCTACACCTTC. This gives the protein CSVGRDRGGYGYTF. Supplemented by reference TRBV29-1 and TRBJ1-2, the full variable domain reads SAVISQKPSRDICQRGTSLTIQCQVDSQVTMMFWYRQQPGQSLTLIATANQGSEATYESGFVIDKFPISRPNLTFSTLTVSNMSPEDSSIYLCSVGRDRGGYGYTFGSGTRLTVV.